One and the same sample provided the 9 T cell receptor beta chains below, sequenced in a study of human T cells and chemical hapten exposure. TCRdb itself ran the RACE reads through MiXCR, one entry per CDR3 protein. The sample shows fewer than 500,000 distinct CDR3 sequences, roughly 4.8% of them seen only once. Sample time point: patch test 1, 2 weeks after DPC sensitization. This sample's treatment: therapeutic diphenylcyclopropenone sensitization with weekly scalp DPC. The specimen comprised whole blood, sampled in connection with sensitization to the hapten diphenylcyclopropenone (DPC). Receptors originate from a woman aged 45-65 years with alopecia areata. Some clones in this sample may be carry-over from other donors' samples.

This clonotype showed up many times. The chain links TRBV5-1 to TRBJ1-6; D is possibly TRBD1 (5 bases). Germline V gene data show CDR1 as SGHRS and CDR2 as YFSETQ. V was shortened by 0 bases and J by 8 bases, with 12 bases between the two germline ends. The CDR3 is 15 residues long. CDR3 nucleotide sequence: TGCGCCAGCAGCTTGGGGCAGGGCATCGATTCACCCCTCCACTTT. As protein: CASSLGQGIDSPLHF.

This clonotype has ten or more counts. The V call is TRBV7-8, the J call TRBJ1-1; weak D call: TRBD1 (6 bases). Germline V lookup: CDR1 SGHVS, CDR2 FQNEAQ. Deletions cut 5 bases from V and 4 bases from J, with 20 bases between. CDR3 length: 16 residues. The CDR3 DNA reads as TGTGCCAGCAGCCAGGGGCGGGGGGCGCCGGGCACTGAAGCTTTCTTT. Amino acid sequence: CASSQGRGAPGTEAFF.

The chain joins TRBV6-6 to TRBJ2-1; D gene uncertain. The CDR3 consists of 13 residues. V lost 3 bases, J lost 8 bases, and 11 bases lay in between. Germline CDR1 reads MNHNY; CDR2 reads SVGAGI (reference sequence). The CDR3 DNA reads as TGTGCCAGCAGTTATCCCCCCCGGCATGAGCAGTTCTTC. Translated, it gives CASSYPPRHEQFF.

The sample holds a few counts of this clonotype. The chain recombines TRBV24-1 with TRBJ2-3, with a possible D match to TRBD1 (5 bases). V was clipped by 6 bases and J by 6 bases, with 15 bases between them. The CDR3 contains 14 residues. Germline V gene sequence: CDR1 KGHDR, CDR2 SFDVKD. In DNA form, the CDR3 reads TGTGCCACCAGTTGGTCCAGCTCAGGGGATACGCAGTATTTT. Its translation is CATSWSSSGDTQYF.

This clonotype appeared many times. J is TRBJ1-1 and V is TRBV7-9; no definite D call. The germline V gene has CDR1 SEHNR and CDR2 FQNEAQ (reference sequence). The CDR3 length is 13 residues. Trimming took off 2 bases at V and 1 base at J, with 5 bases between the two ends. In nucleotides, the CDR3 is TGTGCCAGCAGCTTAACCTGGAACACTGAAGCTTTCTTT. It is translated as CASSLTWNTEAFF.

This clonotype turned up a few times. The chain couples TRBV6-2 or TRBV6-3 to TRBJ2-3; weak D call: TRBD2 (6 bases). Germline V gives CDR1 MNHEY, CDR2 SVGEGT. This CDR3 is 18 amino acids long. Trimming stripped 6 bases from V and 6 bases from J, with 28 bases between. CDR3 residues: CASSTGGTGIFKTDTQYF. Here the CDR3 DNA reads TGTGCCAGCAGCACTGGGGGGACTGGAATATTTAAAACGGATACGCAGTATTTT.

This clonotype was found many times. The chain is built from TRBV3-1 and TRBJ2-5; perhaps D is TRBD1 or TRBD2 (5 bases each). V gave up 1 base and J gave up 6 bases, with 9 bases separating them. The CDR3 is 13 residues long. Germline lookup yields CDR1 LGHDT and CDR2 YNNKEL (reference sequence). The CDR3 region has the DNA TGTGCCAGCAGCCAAGGGGGGACGAAGACCCAGTACTTC. This encodes CASSQGGTKTQYF.

Only a few counts were recorded for this clonotype. The chain carries TRBV24-1 and TRBJ2-3, with D perhaps matching TRBD1 (6 bases). The CDR3 contains 14 residues. The germline CDR1 and CDR2 sequences are KGHDR and SFDVKD. V was clipped by 4 bases and J by 4 bases, with 11 bases between them. The CDR3 DNA is TGTGCCACCAGTGACCCGACAGGCCCAGATACGCAGTATTTT. Amino acid sequence: CATSDPTGPDTQYF.

This clonotype was seen repeatedly, ten times or more. The CDR3 sequence is CASSQGGLDSSNQPQHF. CDR3 nucleotide sequence: TGTGCCAGCAGCCAAGGAGGCCTCGACAGTAGCAATCAGCCCCAGCATTTT. The chain joins TRBV3-1 to TRBJ1-5; D is perhaps TRBD1 (5 bases). The CDR3 sequence is 17 residues long. V lost 1 base to trimming and J lost 0 bases, with 13 bases between them. CDR1 is LGHDT, CDR2 YNNKEL, per germline (reference sequence).